Below, 24 T cell receptor beta chains from the same sample are listed, as sequenced in a study of CD8 T cells in Susac syndrome. The RNA input was about 0.5 to 1 ug, and it was reverse transcribed with random hexamers. From the immunoSEQ multiplex PCR reads, TCRdb called clonotypes with MiXCR, one entry per CDR3 protein. The sample records more than 100,000 distinct CDR3 sequences, 75% to 90% being singletons. The sequencing sample was made of CD8+ T cells from PBMCs. These receptors were collected from a human donor with multiple sclerosis.

Written as DNA, the CDR3 is TGTGCCAGCAGCTTAAGCCTCCCAATAATCGACGAGCAGTTCTTC. It translates to CASSLSLPIIDEQFF. This chain uses TRBV7-6 with TRBJ2-1; D not resolved. The germline gives CDR1 SGHVS, CDR2 FNYEAQ. The CDR3 is 15 amino acids. Trimming pared 2 bases from V and 10 bases from J, leaving 18 bases between.

This rearrangement joins TRBV6-5 to TRBJ2-1; possible D gene TRBD2, 5 bases. Germline CDR1 MNHEY, CDR2 SVGAGI. V was pared by 2 bases and J by 7 bases, with 6 bases between. This CDR3 is 12 amino acids long. The CDR3 loop is CASSYRGNEQFF. CDR3 coding DNA: TGTGCCAGCAGTTACCGGGGAAATGAGCAGTTCTTC.

The chain is built from TRBV29-1 and TRBJ1-2; maybe TRBD1 (6 bases). This CDR3 has 12 residues. The germline V and J ends were trimmed by 8 bases and 6 bases, with 16 bases remaining between them. Germline V lookup: CDR1 SQVTM, CDR2 ANQGSEA. In DNA, the CDR3 is TGCAGCCAAAAAGGTTCAGGGGATGGCTACACCTTC. This encodes CSQKGSGDGYTF.

The rearrangement uses TRBV19 and TRBJ1-5, with 10 bases that match TRBD1. CDR1 LNHDA and CDR2 SQIVND come from the germline V gene (reference sequence). Trimming removed 8 bases from V and 7 bases from J; junction bases left unmatched: 8. This CDR3 has 14 residues. CDR3 residues: CASSIRDRGQPQHF. CDR3 coding DNA: TGTGCCAGTTCGATCCGGGACAGGGGACAGCCCCAGCATTTT.

This chain uses TRBV7-2 with TRBJ2-2; D remains ambiguous. Trimming pared 2 bases from V and 0 bases from J, leaving 4 bases between. The CDR3 consists of 14 residues. Germline values: CDR1 SGHTA, CDR2 FQGNSA. The CDR3 sequence is CASSLLTNTGELFF. CDR3 nucleotide sequence: TGTGCCAGCAGCTTATTAACGAACACCGGGGAGCTGTTTTTT. Variable domain in full (rest from reference TRBV7-2 and TRBJ2-2): GAGVSQSPSNKVTEKGKDVELRCDPISGHTALYWYRQSLGQGLEFLIYFQGNSAPDKSGLPSDRFSAERTGGSVSTLTIQRTQQEDSAVYLCASSLLTNTGELFFGEGSRLTVL.

The V and J genes are TRBV19 and TRBJ2-5; 12 bases are a match to TRBD2. CDR3 length equals 14 residues. With 5 bases clipped from V and 7 bases from J, the junction kept 5 bases outside the gene matches. Germline CDR1 reads LNHDA; CDR2 reads SQIVND (reference sequence). The CDR3 region has the DNA TGTGCCAGTAGTCTAGCGGGAGGGTTGACGACCCAGTACTTC. Translating gives CASSLAGGLTTQYF.

The chain is built from TRBV28 and TRBJ1-1, with 11 bases lining up with TRBD1. V trimming: 6 bases; J trimming: 4 bases; junction bases outside the gene matches: 10. Germline CDR1 and CDR2: MDHEN and SYDVKM. The CDR3 spans 16 residues. The DNA for the CDR3 is TGTGCCAGCAGGACCCTTTGGGACAGGGGGGTCACTGAAGCTTTCTTT. Translating it yields CASRTLWDRGVTEAFF.

This chain's CDR3 is CASSKYSGRGRNEQFF. The DNA of the CDR3 is TGTGCCAGCAGTAAATATAGCGGGAGAGGAAGAAATGAGCAGTTCTTC. This chain uses TRBV2 with TRBJ2-1; 9 bases agree with TRBD2. Germline V gene lookup returns CDR1 SNHLY and CDR2 FYNNEI. This CDR3 region has 16 residues. V lost 5 bases to trimming and J lost 7 bases; unmatched junction nucleotides: 12.

This chain connects TRBV19 to TRBJ1-1, with no clear D. Looked up from germline, CDR1 is LNHDA and CDR2 is SQIVND (reference sequence). V gave up 5 bases and J gave up 5 bases, with 12 bases separating them. CDR3 size: 13 residues. CDR3 in DNA: TGTGCCAGTAGTTGGGGTTCTGGGACTGAAGCTTTCTTT. Translated, it gives CASSWGSGTEAFF.

In nucleotides, the CDR3 is TGTGCCAGCAGCTTAGAGGCCGGGAGGGGGACAGATACGCAGTATTTT. Translated, it gives CASSLEAGRGTDTQYF. V and J are TRBV7-9 and TRBJ2-3; TRBD2 matches at 8 bases. This CDR3 region has 16 residues. J lost 3 bases, V lost 1 base, and 6 bases had no gene match. The V gene's germline CDR1 is SEHNR and CDR2 FQNEAQ (reference sequence).

The rearrangement links TRBV7-9 to TRBJ2-7, with a possible D match to TRBD2 (5 bases). Germline values: CDR1 SEHNR, CDR2 FQNEAQ (reference sequence). V shed 5 bases and J shed 2 bases, with 10 bases lying between them. The CDR3 sequence is 13 residues long. Written as DNA, the CDR3 is TGTGCCAGCAGCCCGGGAAATACCTACGAGCAGTACGTC. Its protein product is CASSPGNTYEQYV.

The table lists this clonotype with a count of one. The V call is TRBV27, the J call TRBJ2-7, with D tentatively TRBD1 (6 bases). CDR3 length: 13 amino acids. Germline V gene data show CDR1 as MNHEY and CDR2 as SMNVEV (reference sequence). The V end lost 3 bases, the J end lost 4 bases, and 10 bases lay between the germline ends. CDR3: CASSFRGRYEQYF. CDR3 DNA sequence: TGTGCCAGCAGTTTCAGGGGACGATACGAGCAGTACTTC.

J is TRBJ2-1 and V is TRBV20-1; 8 bases are a match to TRBD2. Germline loops: CDR1 DFQATT, CDR2 SNEGSKA (reference sequence). The CDR3 has 14 amino acids. The V segment lost 3 bases and the J segment 4 bases; nucleotides outside the gene matches: 5. This chain's CDR3 is CSASHSGVYNEQFF. In nucleotides, the CDR3 is TGCAGTGCTAGTCATAGCGGGGTTTACAATGAGCAGTTCTTC.

The chain uses TRBV5-1 and TRBJ1-3; perhaps TRBD1 as D (6 bases). V was pared by 3 bases and J by 4 bases, with 14 bases between. This CDR3 is 15 amino acids long. Germline assignment: CDR1 SGHRS and CDR2 YFSETQ. In DNA form, the CDR3 reads TGCGCCAGCAGCTCCCGTCCCGGGACAGGAAACACCATATATTTT. Protein: CASSSRPGTGNTIYF.

As DNA, the CDR3 is TGTGCCAGCAGTAAAAATGGGGGCCGGAATCAGCCCCAGCATTTT. It specifies CASSKNGGRNQPQHF. The chain is built from TRBV27 and TRBJ1-5; a possible D gene is TRBD1 (6 bases). This CDR3 has 15 residues. Germline CDR1 reads MNHEY; CDR2 reads SMNVEV (reference sequence). V was cut by 5 bases and J by 4 bases, with 15 bases left in between.

The rearrangement joins TRBV5-1 to TRBJ2-7; 7 nucleotides line up with TRBD2. This CDR3 has 16 amino acids. With 0 bases clipped from V and 0 bases from J, the junction kept 6 bases outside the gene matches. The V gene's germline CDR1 is SGHRS and CDR2 YFSETQ. The CDR3 region is CASSLVPRDYSYEQYF. The CDR3 bases are TGCGCCAGCAGCTTGGTACCCAGGGACTACTCCTACGAGCAGTACTTC.

This rearrangement joins TRBV5-8 to TRBJ2-7; unclear D gene. The V end lost 4 bases, the J end lost 1 base, and 3 bases lay between the germline ends. The CDR3 has 11 amino acids. Germline V gene lookup returns CDR1 SGHTS and CDR2 YDEGEE. The CDR3 region has the DNA TGTGCCAGCAGCCAATCCTACGAGCAGTACGTC. It yields the protein CASSQSYEQYV.

J is TRBJ2-3 and V is TRBV12-3 or TRBV12-4, with 7 bases matching TRBD1. The V gene end was trimmed by 5 bases and the J gene end by 2 bases; junction bases not matched to a gene: 7. The CDR3 spans 15 residues. The CDR3 DNA follows: TGTGCCAGCAGTCCTTTCAGGGGGACCACAGATACGCAGTATTTT. The encoded protein is CASSPFRGTTDTQYF.

The chain has TRBV11-2 and TRBJ2-7; 7 nucleotides agree with TRBD1. The trim removed 5 bases at V and 3 bases at J, leaving 7 bases unmatched. Germline V gene data show CDR1 as SGHAT and CDR2 as FQNNGV. This CDR3 is built from 14 residues. The CDR3 region is CASSVGQFVYEQYF. As DNA, the CDR3 is TGTGCCAGCAGCGTGGGACAGTTTGTCTACGAGCAGTACTTC. The whole variable domain, filled in from reference TRBV11-2 and TRBJ2-7, reads EAGVAQSPRYKIIEKRQSVAFWCNPISGHATLYWYQQILGQGPKLLIQFQNNGVVDDSQLPKDRFSAERLKGVDSTLKIQPAKLEDSAVYLCASSVGQFVYEQYFGPGTRLTVT.

This chain uses TRBV4-1 with TRBJ2-2, with D unresolved. Germline loops: CDR1 MGHRA, CDR2 YSYEKL. This CDR3 comprises 14 residues. With 1 base removed from V and 3 bases from J, the gap between germline ends came to 6 bases. CDR3 protein: CASSQGGYTGELFF. The CDR3 nucleotides read TGCGCCAGCAGCCAAGGCGGATACACCGGGGAGCTGTTTTTT.

The chain joins TRBV5-4 to TRBJ2-7; D is uncertain. Trimming cost V 0 bases and J 2 bases, with 9 bases left between them. The V gene's germline CDR1 is SGHNT and CDR2 YYREEE (reference sequence). This CDR3 is built from 14 residues. This chain's CDR3 is CASSLAKLTYEQYF. CDR3 DNA: TGTGCCAGCAGCTTGGCAAAACTAACCTACGAGCAGTACTTC.

The J gene is TRBJ2-1, the V gene TRBV24-1, with D possibly TRBD1 on 6 matching bases. The germline CDR1 and CDR2 sequences are KGHDR and SFDVKD. The CDR3 runs to 14 residues. Trimming took 3 bases from V and 9 from J, leaving 14 bases between them. The DNA for the CDR3 is TGTGCCACCAGTGATCGGCGGACAGCCGGTGAGCAGTTCTTC. It translates to CATSDRRTAGEQFF.

This clonotype was seen only a few times. The V and J genes are TRBV7-3 and TRBJ2-7; 7 positions match TRBD1. The trim removed 3 bases at V and 3 bases at J, leaving 5 bases unmatched. The germline V gene has CDR1 SGHTA and CDR2 FQGTGA. This CDR3 contains 14 residues. The chain's CDR3 is CASSFHGTDYEQYV. The DNA for the CDR3 is TGTGCCAGCAGCTTTCACGGGACAGACTACGAGCAGTACGTC.

This clonotype has just one count. The J gene is TRBJ2-3, the V gene TRBV7-8; 16 bases map to TRBD2. The junction had 18 bases not matched to a gene; V was cut back by 0 bases and J by 6 bases. The CDR3 sequence is 22 residues long. CDR1 is SGHVS and CDR2 is FQNEAQ in the germline V gene. CDR3 region: CASSLASAPGLAGGPSSDTQYF. As DNA, the CDR3 is TGTGCCAGCAGCTTAGCATCTGCGCCGGGACTAGCGGGAGGGCCCTCGTCGGATACGCAGTATTTT.